This TCR beta chain emerged from a study of beta chain features in type 1 diabetes. Turning to this clone: Its antigen is as yet unknown.

What was sequenced were expressed TCRB transcripts, since all of the isolated RNA had been reverse transcribed. TCRdb's copy holds only in-frame clones and misses some; the assay was immunoSEQ multiplex PCR. The sample carries some 660,000 clones, about an eighth recorded once. With 7 bases removed from V and 4 bases from J, the gap between germline ends came to 20 bases. The CDR3 extends over 16 amino acids. CDR1 is LNHDA, CDR2 SQIVND, per germline (reference sequence). Study outcomes and limitations: TCRB CDR3s were moderately but significantly shorter in Type 1 diabetes patients in all four CD4+ subsets.

This receptor was taken from a man between 18 and 29 years old with type 1 diabetes. The specimen sequenced was naive CD4+ T cells from blood. The chain links TRBV19 to TRBJ2-1; D unresolved. CDR3 sequence: CASTPLGSTLYNEQFF. In nucleotides, the CDR3 is TGTGCCAGTACCCCCCTTGGCAGCACGCTTTACAATGAGCAGTTCTTC.